This T cell receptor beta chain appears in the sequencing data of a study of blood T cell repertoires in COVID-19. Study details: COVID-19 samples, acute and convalescent, were from the United States, Italy and Spain.

The CDR3 sequence is 15 residues long. The V gene's germline CDR1 is MNHEY and CDR2 SVGEGT. Losses at the gene ends were 7 bases for V and 2 bases for J; bases not matched to a gene: 8. This table comes from immunoSEQ multiplex PCR, and its TCRdb copy is limited to in-frame clones, with some not included. The sample lists about 250,000 clones; around 88% were seen once. The sequenced material came from peripheral blood. The chain couples TRBV6-2 or TRBV6-3 to TRBJ2-7; TRBD1 matches at 10 bases. The sequence derives from an elderly man with acute or convalescent COVID-19. CDR3 nucleotides: TGTGCCAGCACCCCCAGGGGGACAGGGGCCTACGAGCAGTACTTC. Protein: CASTPRGTGAYEQYF.